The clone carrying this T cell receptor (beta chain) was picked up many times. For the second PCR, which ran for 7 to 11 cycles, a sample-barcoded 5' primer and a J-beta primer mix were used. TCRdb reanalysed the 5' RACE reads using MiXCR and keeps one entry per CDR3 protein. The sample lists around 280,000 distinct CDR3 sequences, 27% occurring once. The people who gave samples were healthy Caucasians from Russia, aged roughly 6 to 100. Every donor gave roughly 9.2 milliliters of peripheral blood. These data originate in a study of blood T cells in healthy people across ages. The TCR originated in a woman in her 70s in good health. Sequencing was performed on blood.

Here the CDR3 DNA reads TGTGCCACCAGTGAATCCACCCGTCTAGAGACCCAGTACTTC. This gives the protein CATSESTRLETQYF. The chain joins TRBV24-1 to TRBJ2-5; no firm D call. The CDR3 is 14 residues long. Deletions cut 4 bases from V and 4 bases from J, with 12 bases between. Germline CDR1 reads KGHDR; CDR2 reads SFDVKD.